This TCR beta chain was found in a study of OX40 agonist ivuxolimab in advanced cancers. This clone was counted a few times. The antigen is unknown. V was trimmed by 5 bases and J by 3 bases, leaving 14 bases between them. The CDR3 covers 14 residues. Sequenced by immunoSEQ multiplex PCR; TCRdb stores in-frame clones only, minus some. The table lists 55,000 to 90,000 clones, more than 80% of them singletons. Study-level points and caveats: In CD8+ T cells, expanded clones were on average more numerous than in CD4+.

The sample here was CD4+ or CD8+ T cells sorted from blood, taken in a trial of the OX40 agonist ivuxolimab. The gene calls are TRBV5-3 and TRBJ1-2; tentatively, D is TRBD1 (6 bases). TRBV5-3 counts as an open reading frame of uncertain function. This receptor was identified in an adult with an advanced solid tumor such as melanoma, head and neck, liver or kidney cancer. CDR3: CARRRNRDDYGYTF. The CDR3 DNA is TGTGCCAGAAGGCGTAACAGGGACGACTATGGCTACACCTTC.